The T cell receptor (beta chain) described here comes from a study of shared clonotypes between healthy human individuals. This CDR3 has 13 amino acids. The V gene's germline CDR1 is MNHNS and CDR2 SASEGT. The V segment lost 11 bases and the J segment 3 bases; nucleotides outside the gene matches: 7. TCRdb keeps only in-frame clones here, not all; method: immunoSEQ multiplex PCR. The table records about 1 million clones, about 80% of them present only once. The receptor was derived from a man between 18 and 29 years old in good health. The V and J genes are TRBV6-1 and TRBJ2-7; 10 bases match TRBD1. The sequencing input was memory CD4+ T cells sorted from blood. As for subset: CD45RA-negative fraction. The CDR3 spells CAAGQGGLYEQYF. CDR3 DNA: TGTGCCGCCGGACAGGGGGGTCTCTACGAGCAGTACTTC.